The sequence of this T cell receptor (beta chain) was determined in a study of blood T cell repertoires in COVID-19. Study-level background: Sample material is recorded as cDNA or gDNA derived from T cells, B-cell-depleted T cells, or PBMCs.

This clone was seen only once. The data were produced by immunoSEQ multiplex PCR, yet TCRdb's version contains in-frame clones alone and is incomplete. The repertoire has around 130,000 clones, about 86% of them found once; the top ten carry 18%. Germline V gene sequence: CDR1 SGHAT, CDR2 FQNNGV. The junction had 7 bases not matched to a gene; V was cut back by 5 bases and J by 3 bases. CDR3 length equals 15 residues. The source material was peripheral blood. This chain uses TRBV11-2 with TRBJ1-1, with 9 bases aligning to TRBD1. The TCR was taken from a woman in her forties or fifties who had recovered from COVID-19. In DNA, the CDR3 is TGTGCCAGCAGCCCAAGGACAGGGGTCGACACTGAAGCTTTCTTT. It yields the protein CASSPRTGVDTEAFF.